Following are 29 T cell receptor beta chains from one sample sequenced in a study of cytomegalovirus exposure and HLA in healthy donors. The PCR had 60 Vbeta and 13 Jbeta primers. Using immunoSEQ multiplex PCR, the repertoire was profiled, and TCRdb retains in-frame clones only, with some absent. The table includes a few hundred thousand clones, 70% to 85% detected once. The specimen sequenced was PBMCs. These TCRs come from a girl aged 2 to 9 in good health and CMV-seronegative.

Concerning this clone itself: Other DNA sequences in this sample translate to the same CDR3. The chain joins TRBV5-1 to TRBJ1-1; D remains unclear. The V end was cut by 0 bases, the J end by 1 base, with 4 bases between. CDR1 and CDR2 (germline): SGHRS, YFSETQ. CDR3 length equals 13 residues. CDR3 loop: CASSLAGNTEAFF. The CDR3 DNA follows: TGCGCCAGCAGCTTGGCCGGGAACACTGAAGCTTTCTTT.

The chain links TRBV6-1 to TRBJ2-1; 11 bases match TRBD2. CDR3 length: 15 amino acids. Germline CDR1 reads MNHNS; CDR2 reads SASEGT. V lost 8 bases and J lost 7; bases outside the gene matches: 10. The DNA for the CDR3 is TGTGCCAGCCCCTCCCTAGCGGGAGGTCCTAATGAGCAGTTCTTC. Translated, it gives CASPSLAGGPNEQFF.

Note on this clone: Other DNA sequences in the same sample also yield this CDR3. The chain has TRBV5-1 and TRBJ1-4, with unresolved D. The germline V gene encodes CDR1 SGHRS and CDR2 YFSETQ. The CDR3 covers 14 residues. Trimming removed 0 bases at V and 7 bases at J, with 10 bases between. As DNA, the CDR3 is TGCGCCAGCAGCTTGGCGGGAGTTCCTGAAAAACTGTTTTTT. This translates into CASSLAGVPEKLFF.

The chain recombines TRBV19 with TRBJ2-3, with D possibly TRBD1 on 5 matching bases. The CDR3 is made up of 14 amino acids. Trimming stripped 3 bases from V and 2 bases from J, with 9 bases between. Germline CDR1 and CDR2: LNHDA and SQIVND (reference sequence). The CDR3 reads CASSMGQNTDTQYF. In DNA, the CDR3 is TGTGCCAGTAGTATGGGGCAGAACACAGATACGCAGTATTTT.

The rearrangement uses TRBV19 and TRBJ1-2; 7 bases are shared with TRBD1. The CDR3 is 13 residues long. Looked up from germline, CDR1 is LNHDA and CDR2 is SQIVND (reference sequence). J was trimmed by 5 bases and V by 4 bases; bases with no gene match: 4. The CDR3 loop is CASSTQGWYGYTF. The CDR3, as DNA: TGTGCCAGTAGTACACAGGGGTGGTATGGCTACACCTTC.

The chain has TRBV19 and TRBJ2-2; the match to TRBD1 covers 8 bases. Trimming at V came to 1 base and at J to 5 bases, leaving 12 bases not matched to a gene. Germline CDR1 is LNHDA and CDR2 is SQIVND (reference sequence). The CDR3 extends over 18 amino acids. The CDR3 is CASSIGRDRSKRTGELFF. In DNA form, the CDR3 reads TGTGCCAGTAGTATAGGTAGGGACAGGTCAAAGCGAACCGGGGAGCTGTTTTTT.

The V gene is TRBV7-2, the J gene TRBJ2-7; TRBD1 agrees at 10 bases. CDR3 size: 14 residues. Germline V gene sequence: CDR1 SGHTA, CDR2 FQGNSA. The J segment lost 2 bases and the V segment lost 4 bases, leaving 2 bases of the junction unmatched. Written as DNA, the CDR3 is TGTGCCAGCAGCTGGGGGACAGGGGCCTACGAGCAGTACTTC. Translated: CASSWGTGAYEQYF.

The V and J genes are TRBV7-2 and TRBJ2-3, with a weak D call TRBD1 (6 bases). The germline CDR1 and CDR2 sequences are SGHTA and FQGNSA. The CDR3 has 17 amino acids. V lost 5 bases, J lost 4 bases, and 22 bases lay in between. The DNA of the CDR3 is TGTGCCAGCAGCCTCACCGGTTTGTACAGGGCGGCAGATACGCAGTATTTT. Its translation is CASSLTGLYRAADTQYF.

The V call is TRBV2, the J call TRBJ1-4; D is uncertain. Trimming left V 6 bases short and J 5 bases short, with 10 bases between. The CDR3 contains 13 residues. Germline assignment: CDR1 SNHLY and CDR2 FYNNEI. CDR3 region: CASRSDKNEKLFF. The CDR3 DNA follows: TGTGCCAGCAGGTCAGATAAAAATGAAAAACTGTTTTTT.

The gene calls are TRBV2 and TRBJ1-6; 9 bases are a match to TRBD1. The CDR3 runs to 15 residues. Germline V gene lookup returns CDR1 SNHLY and CDR2 FYNNEI. V lost 3 bases and J lost 10; bases outside the gene matches: 7. The CDR3 loop reads CASSDYPGQGSPLHF. As DNA, the CDR3 is TGTGCCAGCAGTGACTACCCGGGACAGGGCTCACCCCTCCACTTT.

The V and J genes are TRBV5-1 and TRBJ2-1; tentative D call: TRBD1 (6 bases). Germline-derived CDR1 and CDR2 are SGHRS and YFSETQ. V was pared by 1 base and J by 1 base, with 9 bases between. CDR3 length equals 15 residues. The CDR3 here is CASSLTGKSYNEQFF. CDR3 sequence (DNA): TGCGCCAGCAGCTTGACAGGGAAGTCCTACAATGAGCAGTTCTTC.

This clone was counted a single time. The chain couples TRBV6-5 to TRBJ2-5; a weak D match, TRBD1 (5 bases). The DNA end lines up better with TRBJ2-7; the J call may be wrong. The CDR3 extends over 15 amino acids. The germline V gene has CDR1 MNHEY and CDR2 SVGAGI. The CDR3 DNA reads TGTGCCAGCAGTTACGGGGCAGGTCTGGCCTACGAGCAGTACTTC. Its translation is CASSYGAGLAYEQYF.

The chain carries TRBV7-9 and TRBJ1-4; D remains ambiguous. The CDR3 sequence is 14 residues long. Germline values: CDR1 SEHNR, CDR2 FQNEAQ (reference sequence). Trimming took 5 bases from V and 4 from J, leaving 11 bases between them. The chain's CDR3 is CASSPPLYNEKLFF. The CDR3 DNA sequence: TGTGCCAGCAGCCCCCCCCTTTATAATGAAAAACTGTTTTTT.

With regard to this clone: One end of the junction does not line up with germline, which may come from a read error. In the same sample, other DNA sequences code for this CDR3. This sequence joins TRBV27 and TRBJ2-7, with 8 bases that match TRBD1. Germline V gene data show CDR1 as MNHEY and CDR2 as SMNVEV (reference sequence). The CDR3 has 16 residues. For the CDR3, the DNA is TGTGCCAGCAGCTTATTCGGACAGGGCCTCTCCTACGAGCAGTACTTC. It yields the protein CASSLFGQGLSYEQYF.

The chain joins TRBV6-5 to TRBJ1-5, with 12 bases aligning to TRBD1. The CDR3 is made up of 16 amino acids. CDR1 is MNHEY, CDR2 SVGAGI, per germline. The ends lost 2 bases at V and 7 bases at J; junction bases unmatched: 6. CDR3 in DNA: TGTGCCAGCAGTTACCTCCGGGACAGGGGGCTCCAGCCCCAGCATTTT. This encodes CASSYLRDRGLQPQHF.

The V gene is TRBV10-3, the J gene TRBJ1-5; no clear D. Germline-derived CDR1 and CDR2 are ENHRY and SYGVKD. Trimming pared 4 bases from V and 9 bases from J, leaving 19 bases between. The CDR3 spans 15 residues. CDR3 loop: CAISGSPEGLLPQHF. Here the CDR3 DNA reads TGTGCCATCAGTGGGTCCCCGGAGGGTTTATTGCCCCAGCATTTT.

The chain employs TRBV5-4 and TRBJ1-2; no reliable D call. The CDR3 covers 13 residues. Germline CDR1 is SGHNT and CDR2 is YYREEE (reference sequence). V was shortened by 0 bases and J by 10 bases, with 13 bases between the two germline ends. CDR3 residues: CASSLALEGVYTF. As DNA, the CDR3 is TGTGCCAGCAGCTTGGCTCTAGAGGGAGTCTACACCTTC.

The chain joins TRBV11-2 to TRBJ2-1; 15 bases line up with TRBD2. The junction had 7 bases not matched to a gene; V was cut back by 5 bases and J by 5 bases. Germline CDR1 reads SGHAT; CDR2 reads FQNNGV. The CDR3 length is 17 residues. CDR3 sequence reads: CASSSAGTSGRHNEQFF. CDR3 nucleotides: TGTGCCAGCAGCAGTGCCGGGACTAGCGGGAGGCACAATGAGCAGTTCTTC. Filled out from reference TRBV11-2 and TRBJ2-1, the complete variable domain reads EAGVAQSPRYKIIEKRQSVAFWCNPISGHATLYWYQQILGQGPKLLIQFQNNGVVDDSQLPKDRFSAERLKGVDSTLKIQPAKLEDSAVYLCASSSAGTSGRHNEQFFGPGTRLTVL.

A remark on this clone: The sample has other DNA sequences that encode this CDR3 too. The V and J genes are TRBV29-1 and TRBJ1-1; D possibly corresponds to TRBD1 (6 bases). The CDR3 loop spans 12 amino acids. V shed 3 bases and J shed 4 bases, with 9 bases lying between them. The germline V gene has CDR1 SQVTM and CDR2 ANQGSEA. The CDR3 DNA sequence: TGCAGCGTTGACGTAGGGGGCACTGAAGCTTTCTTT. It translates to CSVDVGGTEAFF.

This chain uses TRBV6-5 with TRBJ2-3, with a weak D call TRBD2 (5 bases). The V end lost 0 bases, the J end lost 2 bases, and 12 bases lay between the germline ends. The CDR3 sequence is 16 residues long. The germline CDR1 and CDR2 sequences are MNHEY and SVGAGI. The CDR3 loop reads CASSYSAPGFTDTQYF. The CDR3 nucleotides are TGTGCCAGCAGTTACTCGGCTCCGGGGTTCACAGATACGCAGTATTTT.

The chain employs TRBV20-1 and TRBJ2-1, with D possibly being TRBD2 (6 bases). The CDR3 loop spans 11 amino acids. From germline, CDR1 is DFQATT and CDR2 SNEGSKA (reference sequence). V lost 3 bases and J 15 bases, leaving 15 bases between the germline ends. The CDR3 loop is CSASRGGFLFF. The CDR3 DNA reads as TGCAGTGCTAGCCGTGGGGGGTTTCTGTTCTTC.

This clone was detected a few times. The genes are TRBV6-5 and TRBJ2-5; 11 bases match TRBD2. Trimming at V came to 4 bases and at J to 4 bases, leaving 5 bases not matched to a gene. The CDR3 is 15 amino acids. CDR1 is MNHEY and CDR2 is SVGAGI in the germline V gene. CDR3 sequence: CASSSFLAGGETQYF. The CDR3 nucleotides are TGTGCCAGCAGTTCCTTTCTAGCGGGAGGAGAGACCCAGTACTTC.

The table lists this clone with a count of one. The chain links TRBV18 to TRBJ2-7; D gene ambiguous. V was trimmed by 2 bases and J by 3 bases, leaving 8 bases between them. This CDR3 contains 13 residues. Germline assignment: CDR1 KGHSH and CDR2 LQKENI. CDR3 amino acids: CASSPNSGYEQYF. DNA of the CDR3: TGTGCCAGCTCACCAAATTCGGGCTACGAGCAGTACTTC. Supplemented by reference TRBV18 and TRBJ2-7, the full variable domain reads NAGVMQNPRHLVRRRGQEARLRCSPMKGHSHVYWYRQLPEEGLKFMVYLQKENIIDESGMPKERFSAEFPKEGPSILRIQQVVRGDSAAYFCASSPNSGYEQYFGPGTRLTVT.

This clone was recorded a few times. V is TRBV10-3 and J is TRBJ2-1; perhaps TRBD1 as D (6 bases). Trimming shortened V by 4 bases and J by 8 bases, and 15 bases separated the two germline ends. The CDR3 covers 14 residues. CDR1 is ENHRY and CDR2 is SYGVKD in the germline V gene. The CDR3 DNA reads TGTGCCATCAGTGCTGCTAGGGGGTCGGATGAGCAGTTCTTC. Amino acids: CAISAARGSDEQFF.

The chain carries TRBV12-5 and TRBJ1-6; possible D gene TRBD1, 5 bases. The germline CDR1 and CDR2 sequences are LGHNT and FRNRAP. V was shortened by 1 base and J by 1 base, with 14 bases between the two germline ends. CDR3 size: 18 residues. CDR3 region: CASGLGQGIGSYNSPLHF. The DNA of the CDR3 is TGTGCTAGTGGTTTGGGTCAGGGAATAGGGTCCTATAATTCACCCCTCCACTTT.

This chain uses TRBV6-5 with TRBJ2-3; TRBD1 is a possible D gene (6 bases). Germline V gene data show CDR1 as MNHEY and CDR2 as SVGAGI. V was clipped by 0 bases and J by 5 bases, with 12 bases between them. The CDR3 consists of 15 residues. The CDR3 region is CASSYSGARVDTQYF. CDR3 nucleotide sequence: TGTGCCAGCAGTTACTCGGGGGCGCGGGTAGATACGCAGTATTTT.

The chain links TRBV5-6 to TRBJ1-2; 10 nucleotides line up with TRBD1. V shed 3 bases and J 5 bases; nucleotides not matched to a gene: 4. CDR1 and CDR2 from the germline V gene are SGHDT and YYEEEE. The CDR3 loop spans 14 amino acids. This CDR3 is CASSSAGQGYGYTF. The CDR3 DNA reads as TGTGCCAGCAGCTCCGCGGGACAGGGGTATGGCTACACCTTC.

This clone was counted a few times. CDR3 residues: CASNPGYVNTEAFF. CDR3 nucleotide sequence: TGTGCCAGCAATCCGGGGTACGTGAACACTGAAGCTTTCTTT. The rearrangement links TRBV2 to TRBJ1-1; D call uncertain. Germline V gives CDR1 SNHLY, CDR2 FYNNEI. The CDR3 sequence is 14 residues long. Trimming pared 7 bases from V and 0 bases from J, leaving 12 bases between.

The rearrangement links TRBV6-4 to TRBJ1-2; TRBD1 matches at 7 bases. This CDR3 is built from 14 residues. Germline loops: CDR1 MRHNA, CDR2 SNTAGT. Germline trimming cut 2 bases from V and 9 bases from J; bases unmatched to any gene: 9. The CDR3 DNA reads as TGTGCCAGCAGTGACAACCGACAGGGCCACAGCTACACCTTC. It encodes CASSDNRQGHSYTF.